The TCR beta chain under discussion was sequenced for a study of blood T cell repertoires in COVID-19. TCRdb's table, derived via immunoSEQ multiplex PCR, lists solely in-frame clones and lacks some. The data contain fewer than 300,000 clones, approximately 88% of them singletons. The sample holds one count of this clone. This sequence was found in a middle-aged woman with acute COVID-19. Sample: PBMCs or T cells enriched from blood (not recorded which).

CDR3 amino acids: CASSLGRGDTEAFF. CDR3 nucleotide sequence: TGTGCCAGCAGCTTAGGACGGGGAGACACTGAAGCTTTCTTT. The chain combines TRBV7-8 with TRBJ1-1, with D unclear. The CDR3 spans 14 residues. Germline V gives CDR1 SGHVS, CDR2 FQNEAQ. Between the trimmed V and J ends, which lost 1 base and 3 bases, there was a span of 9 bases.